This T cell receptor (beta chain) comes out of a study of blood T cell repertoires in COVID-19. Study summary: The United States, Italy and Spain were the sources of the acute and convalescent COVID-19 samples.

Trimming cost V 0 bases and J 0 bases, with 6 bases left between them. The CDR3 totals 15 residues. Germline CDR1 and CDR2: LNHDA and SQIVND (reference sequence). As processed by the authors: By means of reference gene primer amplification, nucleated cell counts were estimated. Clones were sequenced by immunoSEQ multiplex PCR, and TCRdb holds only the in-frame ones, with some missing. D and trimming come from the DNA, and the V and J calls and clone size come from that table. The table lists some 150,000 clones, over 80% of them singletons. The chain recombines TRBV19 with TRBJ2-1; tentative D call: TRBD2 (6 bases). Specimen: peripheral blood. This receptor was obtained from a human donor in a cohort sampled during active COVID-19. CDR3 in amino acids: CASSIEGGSYNEQFF. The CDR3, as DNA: TGTGCCAGTAGTATAGAGGGAGGCTCCTACAATGAGCAGTTCTTC.